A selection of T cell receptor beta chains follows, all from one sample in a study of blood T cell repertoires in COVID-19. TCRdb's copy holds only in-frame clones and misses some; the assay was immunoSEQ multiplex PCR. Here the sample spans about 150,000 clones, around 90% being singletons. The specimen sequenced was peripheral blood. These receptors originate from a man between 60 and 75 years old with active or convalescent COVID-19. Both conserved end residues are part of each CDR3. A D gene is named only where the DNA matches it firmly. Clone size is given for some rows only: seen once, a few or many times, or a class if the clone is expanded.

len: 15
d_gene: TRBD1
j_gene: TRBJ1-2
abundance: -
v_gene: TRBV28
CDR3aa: CASSTEGDTGDSYTF
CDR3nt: TGTGCCAGCAGCACAGAGGGGGACACAGGGGATTCCTACACCTTC

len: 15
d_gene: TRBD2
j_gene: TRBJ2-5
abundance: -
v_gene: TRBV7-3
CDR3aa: CASSLYLAGGGTQYF
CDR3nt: TGTGCCAGCAGCTTATATCTAGCGGGAGGGGGGACCCAGTACTTC

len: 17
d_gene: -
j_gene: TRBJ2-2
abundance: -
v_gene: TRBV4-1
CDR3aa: CASSQVQKGGSPGELFF
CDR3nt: TGCGCCAGCAGCCAAGTACAAAAAGGCGGGTCCCCCGGGGAGCTGTTTTTT

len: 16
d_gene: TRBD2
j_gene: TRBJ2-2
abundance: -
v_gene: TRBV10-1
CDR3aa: CASSEGREGNTGELFF
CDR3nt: TGCGCCAGCAGTGAAGGGCGGGAGGGAAACACCGGGGAGCTGTTTTTT

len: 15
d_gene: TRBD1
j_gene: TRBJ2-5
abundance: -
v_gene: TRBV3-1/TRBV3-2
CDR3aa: CASSRGTGGSETQYF
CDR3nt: TGTGCCAGCAGCCGAGGGACAGGGGGCTCGGAGACCCAGTACTTC

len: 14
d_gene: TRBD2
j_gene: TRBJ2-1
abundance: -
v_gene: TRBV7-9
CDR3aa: CASNTWTSGNEQFF
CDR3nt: TGTGCCAGCAACACATGGACTAGCGGGAATGAGCAGTTCTTC

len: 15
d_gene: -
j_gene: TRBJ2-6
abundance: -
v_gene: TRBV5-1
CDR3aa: CASTVRDSGANVLTF
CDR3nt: TGCGCCAGCACCGTGCGGGACTCTGGGGCCAACGTCCTGACTTTC

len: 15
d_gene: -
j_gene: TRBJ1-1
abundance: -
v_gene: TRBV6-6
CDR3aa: CASSYSKYGDTEAFF
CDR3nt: TGTGCCAGCAGTTACTCGAAATACGGTGACACTGAAGCTTTCTTT

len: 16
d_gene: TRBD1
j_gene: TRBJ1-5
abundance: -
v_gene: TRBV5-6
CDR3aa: CASSFGGTGGYQPQHF
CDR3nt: TGTGCCAGCAGCTTCGGCGGGACAGGGGGCTATCAGCCCCAGCATTTT

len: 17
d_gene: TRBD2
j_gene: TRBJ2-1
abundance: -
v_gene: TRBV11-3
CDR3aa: CASSSFSGRGPYNEQFF
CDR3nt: TGTGCCAGCAGCTCCTTTAGCGGGCGGGGCCCCTACAATGAGCAGTTCTTC

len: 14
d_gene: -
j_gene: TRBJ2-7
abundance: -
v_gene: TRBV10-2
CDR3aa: CASSGGGPTSEQYF
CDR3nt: TGCGCCAGCAGTGGGGGCGGTCCAACCTCCGAGCAGTACTTC

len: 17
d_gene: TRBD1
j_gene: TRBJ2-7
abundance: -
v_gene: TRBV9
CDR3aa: CASSVDPQTGGNHEQYF
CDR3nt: TGTGCCAGCAGCGTAGATCCTCAGACAGGGGGGAACCACGAGCAGTACTTC

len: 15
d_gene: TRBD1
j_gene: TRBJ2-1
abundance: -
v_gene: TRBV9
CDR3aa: CASSSGTGYSNEQFF
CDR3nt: TGTGCCAGCAGCTCCGGGACAGGGTATAGCAATGAGCAGTTCTTC

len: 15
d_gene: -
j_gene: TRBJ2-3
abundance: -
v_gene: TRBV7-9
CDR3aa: CASSLWDFRTDTQYF
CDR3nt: TGTGCCAGCAGCTTATGGGACTTTCGCACAGATACGCAGTATTTT

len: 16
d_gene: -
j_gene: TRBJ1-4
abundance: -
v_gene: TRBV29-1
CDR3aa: CSVEDRGERVGRGLFF
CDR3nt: TGCAGCGTTGAAGATCGGGGTGAAAGGGTGGGGCGGGGACTGTTTTTT

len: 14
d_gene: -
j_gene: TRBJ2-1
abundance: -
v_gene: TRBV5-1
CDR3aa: CASRDSGSYNEQFF
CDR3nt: TGCGCCAGTCGGGACTCCGGCTCCTACAATGAGCAGTTCTTC

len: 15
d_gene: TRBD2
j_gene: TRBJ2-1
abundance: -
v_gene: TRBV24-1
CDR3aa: CATSDFGGRYNEQFF
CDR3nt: TGTGCCACCAGTGATTTTGGCGGGAGATACAATGAGCAGTTCTTC

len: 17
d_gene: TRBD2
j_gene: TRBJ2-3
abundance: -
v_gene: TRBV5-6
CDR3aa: CASSLWASGRYADTQYF
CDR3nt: TGTGCCAGCAGCTTGTGGGCTAGCGGGAGGTATGCAGATACGCAGTATTTT

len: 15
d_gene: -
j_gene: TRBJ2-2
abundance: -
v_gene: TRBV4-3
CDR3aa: CASSQLSGNTGELFF
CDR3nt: TGCGCCAGCAGCCAACTTAGCGGGAACACCGGGGAGCTGTTTTTT

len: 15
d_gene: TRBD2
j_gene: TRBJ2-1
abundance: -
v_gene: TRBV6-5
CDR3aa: CASSYRTSGYNEQFF
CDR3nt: TGTGCCAGCAGTTACAGAACTAGCGGATACAATGAGCAGTTCTTC

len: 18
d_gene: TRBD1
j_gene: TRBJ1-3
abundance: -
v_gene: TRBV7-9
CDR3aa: CASSSRDRGGSAGNTIYF
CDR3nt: TGTGCCAGCAGCTCACGGGACAGGGGAGGTTCTGCCGGAAACACCATATATTTT

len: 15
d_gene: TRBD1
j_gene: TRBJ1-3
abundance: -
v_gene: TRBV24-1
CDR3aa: CATSPGTGQGNTIYF
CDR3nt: TGTGCCACCAGCCCGGGGACAGGGCAAGGAAACACCATATATTTT

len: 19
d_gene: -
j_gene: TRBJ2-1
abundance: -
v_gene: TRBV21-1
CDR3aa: CASSARQGGLISSYNEQFF
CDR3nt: TGTGCCAGCAGCGCCAGACAGGGGGGACTGATTAGCTCCTACAATGAGCAGTTCTTC

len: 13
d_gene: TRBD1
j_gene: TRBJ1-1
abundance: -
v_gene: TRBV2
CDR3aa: CASNGQGSSEAFF
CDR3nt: TGTGCCAGCAACGGACAGGGAAGCTCTGAAGCTTTCTTT

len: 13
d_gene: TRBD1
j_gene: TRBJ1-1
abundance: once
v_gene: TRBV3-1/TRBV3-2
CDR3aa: CASSTDRDTEAFF
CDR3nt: TGTGCCAGCAGCACTGACAGGGACACTGAAGCTTTCTTT

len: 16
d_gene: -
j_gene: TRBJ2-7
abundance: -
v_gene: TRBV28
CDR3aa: CASSPPHRLTPHEQYF
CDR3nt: TGTGCCAGCAGCCCCCCTCACAGACTAACCCCCCACGAGCAGTACTTC

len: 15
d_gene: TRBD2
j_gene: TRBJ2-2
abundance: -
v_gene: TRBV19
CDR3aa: CASSSLAGGTGELFF
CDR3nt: TGTGCCAGTAGTTCCCTAGCGGGAGGAACCGGGGAGCTGTTTTTT

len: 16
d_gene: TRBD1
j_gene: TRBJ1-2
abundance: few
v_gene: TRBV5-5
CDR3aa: CASSSYSGTGGEGYTF
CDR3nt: TGTGCCAGCAGCTCGTATTCCGGGACAGGGGGCGAAGGCTACACCTTC

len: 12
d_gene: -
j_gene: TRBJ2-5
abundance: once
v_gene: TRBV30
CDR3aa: CAWSPGIETQYF
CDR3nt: TGTGCCTGGAGTCCAGGGATAGAGACCCAGTACTTC

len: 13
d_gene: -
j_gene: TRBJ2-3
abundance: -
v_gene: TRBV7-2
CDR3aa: CASSLGRADTQYF
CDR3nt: TGTGCCAGCAGCTTAGGCCGGGCAGATACGCAGTATTTT

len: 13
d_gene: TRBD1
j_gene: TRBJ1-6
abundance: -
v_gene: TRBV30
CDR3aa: CACRRQGRAPLHF
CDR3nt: TGTGCCTGCAGGCGACAGGGTCGAGCACCCCTCCACTTT